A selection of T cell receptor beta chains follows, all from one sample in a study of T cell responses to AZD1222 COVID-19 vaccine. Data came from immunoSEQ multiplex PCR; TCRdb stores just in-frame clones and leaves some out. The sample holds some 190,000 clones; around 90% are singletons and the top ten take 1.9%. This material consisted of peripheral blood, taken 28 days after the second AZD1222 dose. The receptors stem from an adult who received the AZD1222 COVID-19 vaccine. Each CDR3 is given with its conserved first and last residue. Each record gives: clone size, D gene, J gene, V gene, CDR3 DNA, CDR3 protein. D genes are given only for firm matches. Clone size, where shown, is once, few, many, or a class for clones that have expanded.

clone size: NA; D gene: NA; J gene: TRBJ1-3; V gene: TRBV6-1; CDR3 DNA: TGTGCCAGCAGTGAATCCCTCGCCTCTGGAAACACCATATATTTT; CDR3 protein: CASSESLASGNTIYF
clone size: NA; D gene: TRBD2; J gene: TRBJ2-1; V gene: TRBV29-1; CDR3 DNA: TGCAGCGCTCGAGCGGGGGGATTACTATACAATGAGCAGTTCTTC; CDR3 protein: CSARAGGLLYNEQFF
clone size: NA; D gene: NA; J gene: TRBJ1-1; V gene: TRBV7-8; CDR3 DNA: TGTGCCAGCAGCTTATCCAGGGGAAGTGGGGCTTTCTTT; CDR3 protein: CASSLSRGSGAFF
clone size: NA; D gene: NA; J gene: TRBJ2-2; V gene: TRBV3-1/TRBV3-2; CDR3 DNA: TGTGCCAGCAGCCAAAAGGGACCCGGAGCCGTCGGGGAGCTGTTTTTT; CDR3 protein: CASSQKGPGAVGELFF
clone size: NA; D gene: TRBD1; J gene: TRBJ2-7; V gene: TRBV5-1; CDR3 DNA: TGCGCCAGCAATGAACAGGGGGGCTCCTACGAGCAGTACTTC; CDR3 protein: CASNEQGGSYEQYF
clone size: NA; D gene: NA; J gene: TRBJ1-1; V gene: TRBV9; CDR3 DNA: TGTGCCAGCAGCGTAGCAGGACTGAACACTGAAGCTTTCTTT; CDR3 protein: CASSVAGLNTEAFF
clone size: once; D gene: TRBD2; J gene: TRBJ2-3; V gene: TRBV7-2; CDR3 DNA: TGTGCCAGCAGCTCGCCGATAGCGGGGGGGATTGTCAGTACAGATACGCAGTATTTT; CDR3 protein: CASSSPIAGGIVSTDTQYF
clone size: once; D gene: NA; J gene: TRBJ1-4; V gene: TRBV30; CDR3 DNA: TGTGCCTGGAGTTTAGGACCCGACTTAGCAACTAATGAAAAACTGTTTTTT; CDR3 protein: CAWSLGPDLATNEKLFF
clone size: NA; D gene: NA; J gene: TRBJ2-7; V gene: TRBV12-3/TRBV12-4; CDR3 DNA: TGTGCCAGCAGTTTTAGGGAGAAGGGCGAGCAGTACTTC; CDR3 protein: CASSFREKGEQYF
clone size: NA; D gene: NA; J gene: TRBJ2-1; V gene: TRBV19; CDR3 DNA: TGTGCCAGTACCCCAAGGCGGACAGCTAACAATGAGCAGTTCTTC; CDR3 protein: CASTPRRTANNEQFF
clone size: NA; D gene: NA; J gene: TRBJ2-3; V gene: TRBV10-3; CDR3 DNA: TGTGCCATCAGTGCGCAGGGGTCAGATACGCAGTATTTT; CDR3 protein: CAISAQGSDTQYF
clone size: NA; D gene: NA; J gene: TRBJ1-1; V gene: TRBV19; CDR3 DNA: TGTGCCAGTAGTATCTCGGTAGGGAACACTGAAGCTTTCTTT; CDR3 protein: CASSISVGNTEAFF
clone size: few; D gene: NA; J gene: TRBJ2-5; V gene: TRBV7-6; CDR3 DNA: TGTGCCAGCAGCTTAGGGGGGTACCAAGAGACCCAGTACTTC; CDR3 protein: CASSLGGYQETQYF
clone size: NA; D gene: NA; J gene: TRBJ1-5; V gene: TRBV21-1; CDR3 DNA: TGTGCCAGCAGCAACGAGGTAGACAGGGCCAATCAGCCCCAGCATTTT; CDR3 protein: CASSNEVDRANQPQHF
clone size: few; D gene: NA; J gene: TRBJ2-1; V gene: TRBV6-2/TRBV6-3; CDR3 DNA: TGTGCCAGCAGTTTCCTGGCCGGGCTATATGAGCAGTTCTTC; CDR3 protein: CASSFLAGLYEQFF
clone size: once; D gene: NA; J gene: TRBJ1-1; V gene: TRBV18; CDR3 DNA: TGTGCCAGCTCACCGTCTGGCCCGGACAGAGCGACTGAAGCTTTCTTT; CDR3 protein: CASSPSGPDRATEAFF
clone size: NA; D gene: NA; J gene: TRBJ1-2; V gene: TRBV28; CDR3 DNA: TGTGCCAGCAGACCGTCGGGGGTCGGAAATGGCTACACCTTC; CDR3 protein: CASRPSGVGNGYTF
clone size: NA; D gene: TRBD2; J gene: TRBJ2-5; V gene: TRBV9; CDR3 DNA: TGTGCCAGCAGCGTAGGCGTCCTAGCGGGGCCTATCCAAGAGACCCAGTACTTC; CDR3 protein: CASSVGVLAGPIQETQYF
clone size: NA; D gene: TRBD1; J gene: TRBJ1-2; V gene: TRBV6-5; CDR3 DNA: TGTGCCAGCAGTTACTCGGGGACAGGGTTTGGCTACACCTTC; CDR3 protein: CASSYSGTGFGYTF
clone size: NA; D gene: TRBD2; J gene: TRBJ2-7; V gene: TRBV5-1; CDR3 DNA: TGCGCCAGCAAAGGGACTAGCGGGAGTTACGAGCAGTACTTC; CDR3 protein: CASKGTSGSYEQYF
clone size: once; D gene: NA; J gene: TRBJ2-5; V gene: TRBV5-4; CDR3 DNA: TGTGCCAGCAGCAGAAGCGGTGGGCAAGAGACCCAGTACTTC; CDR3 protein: CASSRSGGQETQYF
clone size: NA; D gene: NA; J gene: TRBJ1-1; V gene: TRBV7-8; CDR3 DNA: TGTGCCAGCAGCTTATTTAGGGCGGGGGGCACTGAAGCTTTCTTT; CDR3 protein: CASSLFRAGGTEAFF
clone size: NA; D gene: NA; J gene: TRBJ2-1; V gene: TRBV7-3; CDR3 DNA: TGTGCCAGCAGCTTATCCCTGGGGAATGAGCAGTTCTTC; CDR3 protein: CASSLSLGNEQFF
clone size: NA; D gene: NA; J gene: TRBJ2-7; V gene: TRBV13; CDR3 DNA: TGTGCCAGCAGCCCGGACGGCGGGAAGACCTACGAGCAGTACTTC; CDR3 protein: CASSPDGGKTYEQYF
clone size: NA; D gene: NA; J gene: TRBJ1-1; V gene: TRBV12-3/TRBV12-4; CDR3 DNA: TGTGCCAGCAGTTTCCGATACACTGAAGCTTTCTTT; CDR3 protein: CASSFRYTEAFF
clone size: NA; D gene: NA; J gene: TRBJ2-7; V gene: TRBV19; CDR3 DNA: TGTGCCACATCGAGGCGGCAGGGGCCCTACGAGCAGTACTTC; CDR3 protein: CATSRRQGPYEQYF
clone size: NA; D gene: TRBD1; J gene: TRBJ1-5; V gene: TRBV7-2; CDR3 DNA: TGTGCCAGCAGCCCTGATACAGGGGGACAGCCCCAGCATTTT; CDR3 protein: CASSPDTGGQPQHF
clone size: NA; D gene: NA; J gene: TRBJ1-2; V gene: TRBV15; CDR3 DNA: TGTGCCACCAGCAGAGATTACAGGGAGGGCTATGGCTACACCTTC; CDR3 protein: CATSRDYREGYGYTF
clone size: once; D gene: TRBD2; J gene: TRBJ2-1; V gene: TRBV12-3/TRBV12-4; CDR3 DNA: TGTGCCAGCAGTTTTGGGAGGGACCCTGAGCAGTTCTTC; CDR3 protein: CASSFGRDPEQFF
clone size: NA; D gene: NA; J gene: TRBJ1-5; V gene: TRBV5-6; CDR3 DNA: TGTGCCAGCAGCCCAAGGTATAGTCAGCCCCAGCATTTT; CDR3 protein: CASSPRYSQPQHF
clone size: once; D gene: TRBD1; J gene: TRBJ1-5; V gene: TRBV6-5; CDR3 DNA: TGTGCCAGCAGGGACAGGTCCATTCTGCAGCCCCAGCATTTT; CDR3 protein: CASRDRSILQPQHF
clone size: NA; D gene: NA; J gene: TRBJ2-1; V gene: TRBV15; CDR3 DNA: TGTGCCACCAGCATCGAGGGGACTGCCCGGGGAGGGCAGTTCTTC; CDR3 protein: CATSIEGTARGGQFF
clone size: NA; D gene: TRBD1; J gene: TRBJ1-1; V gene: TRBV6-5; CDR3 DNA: TGTGCCAGCAGTTACGGGACAGGGGACACTGAAGCTTTCTTT; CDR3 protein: CASSYGTGDTEAFF
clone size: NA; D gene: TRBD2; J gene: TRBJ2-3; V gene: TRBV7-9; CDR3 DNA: TGTGCCAGCAGCTTATGGCGGCGGGGGGGCAGGTCAGATACGCAGTATTTT; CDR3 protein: CASSLWRRGGRSDTQYF
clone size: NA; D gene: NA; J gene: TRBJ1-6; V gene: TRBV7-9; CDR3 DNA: TGTGCCAGCAGCGCGGGGGACGGAGGCAACGTCTATAATTCACCCCTCCACTTT; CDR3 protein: CASSAGDGGNVYNSPLHF
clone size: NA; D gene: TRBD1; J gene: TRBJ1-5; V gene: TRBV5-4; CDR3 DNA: TGTGCCAGCAGCCTAGACAGGGGTAATCAGCCCCAGCATTTT; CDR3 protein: CASSLDRGNQPQHF
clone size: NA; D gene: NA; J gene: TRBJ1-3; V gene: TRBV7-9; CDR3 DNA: TGTGCCAGCAGCTCCAGGGAGACTGGAAACACCATATATTTT; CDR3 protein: CASSSRETGNTIYF
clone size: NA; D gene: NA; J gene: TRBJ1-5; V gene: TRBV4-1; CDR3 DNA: TGCGCCAGCAGCCAAGATTCTTTTCAGCCCCAGCATTTT; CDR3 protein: CASSQDSFQPQHF
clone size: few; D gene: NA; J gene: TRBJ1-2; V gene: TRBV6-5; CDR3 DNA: TGTGCCAGCAGTTCTCATTATGGCTACACCTTC; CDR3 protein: CASSSHYGYTF
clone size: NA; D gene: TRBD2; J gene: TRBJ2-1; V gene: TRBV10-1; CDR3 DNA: TGCGCCAGCAGCCTGGGGGGGACGTACAATGAGCAGTTCTTC; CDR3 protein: CASSLGGTYNEQFF
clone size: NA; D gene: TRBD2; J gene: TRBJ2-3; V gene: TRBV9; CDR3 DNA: TGTGCCAGCACCACGGGGGGGGCAAGCACAGATACGCAGTATTTT; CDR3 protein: CASTTGGASTDTQYF